A single sample is the source of the 31 T cell receptor beta chains below, sequenced in a study of shared clonotypes between healthy human individuals. Generated by immunoSEQ multiplex PCR, the TCRdb table keeps only in-frame clones and is missing some. In the table there are under 1,900,000 clones, around 98.5% of which are singletons. Sequenced sample: naive CD4+ T cells sorted from blood. Stated subset: CD45RA+ positively selected. All receptors derive from a man aged 25-45 years in good health.

The chain has TRBV7-3 and TRBJ2-2; D unresolved. Germline V CDR1 and CDR2: SGHTA, FQGTGA. This CDR3 has 14 residues. The V and J ends lost 5 bases and 5 bases respectively, with 12 bases between them. For the CDR3, the DNA is TGTGCCAGCAGCCCACAAGGATATACCGGGGAGCTGTTTTTT. Translating gives CASSPQGYTGELFF.

The J gene is TRBJ1-2, the V gene TRBV29-1; 7 bases match TRBD1. CDR1 and CDR2 from the germline V gene are SQVTM and ANQGSEA. After removal of 3 bases from V and 4 bases from J, the junction contained 5 bases not matched to a gene. There are 13 residues in the CDR3. CDR3 DNA sequence: TGCAGCGTTGAGAGGGGGCAGGGCTATGGCTACACCTTC. Protein: CSVERGQGYGYTF.

The chain recombines TRBV5-4 with TRBJ2-5; 8 positions agree with TRBD2. The CDR3 totals 17 residues. V shed 4 bases and J 1 base; nucleotides not matched to a gene: 12. Germline V gene data show CDR1 as SGHNT and CDR2 as YYREEE (reference sequence). Here the CDR3 DNA reads TGTGCCAGCAGCCAGGGATCGAGCGGGAGAATCCAAGAGACCCAGTACTTC. Translation gives CASSQGSSGRIQETQYF.

This chain joins TRBV7-6 and TRBJ2-1, with 9 bases that match TRBD1. The germline gives CDR1 SGHVS, CDR2 FNYEAQ. The trim removed 5 bases at V and 15 bases at J, leaving 11 bases unmatched. This CDR3 contains 13 residues. In DNA, the CDR3 is TGTGCCAGCAGCCCCGAACCGGGACAGGGACCGTTCTTC. Amino acid sequence: CASSPEPGQGPFF.

This chain joins TRBV9 and TRBJ2-3; 9 nucleotides line up with TRBD2. V trimming: 4 bases; J trimming: 7 bases; junction bases outside the gene matches: 13. Germline V lookup: CDR1 SGDLS, CDR2 YYNGEE. The CDR3 runs to 16 residues. The CDR3 DNA reads TGTGCCAGCAGCCCCCGAGGCGGGAGGGCCTACAATACGCAGTATTTT. Its protein is CASSPRGGRAYNTQYF.

In regard to this clone: Additional DNA sequences in this sample encode the identical CDR3. The chain has TRBV6-5 and TRBJ1-3; 11 positions match TRBD1. This CDR3 has 13 residues. CDR1 and CDR2 (germline): MNHEY, SVGAGI. V lost 8 bases to trimming and J lost 4 bases; unmatched junction nucleotides: 1. CDR3 in DNA: TGTGCCAGCCGGACAGGGGGCGGAAACACCATATATTTT. Translating gives CASRTGGGNTIYF.

This chain links TRBV15 with TRBJ1-4, with D tentatively TRBD1 (6 bases). Germline-derived CDR1 and CDR2 are LNHNV and YYDKDF (reference sequence). The CDR3 is 16 residues long. Trimming cost V 9 bases and J 0 bases, with 17 bases left between them. The CDR3 region is CATGSVGHATNEKLFF. The DNA of the CDR3 is TGTGCCACGGGGAGCGTGGGACACGCAACTAATGAAAAACTGTTTTTT.

The chain carries TRBV2 and TRBJ2-7; D gene unclear. V was cut by 10 bases and J by 2 bases, with 15 bases left in between. This CDR3 has 13 residues. Per germline, CDR1 SNHLY and CDR2 FYNNEI. The CDR3 sequence is CATGPPIAYEQYF. The DNA of the CDR3 is TGTGCCACCGGGCCACCAATAGCCTACGAGCAGTACTTC.

The CDR3 coding sequence is TGTGCCATCAGTAAGGGGTCAACTGAAGCTTTCTTT. It codes for CAISKGSTEAFF. The V gene is TRBV10-3, the J gene TRBJ1-1, with TRBD1 as a possible D gene (5 bases). There are 12 residues in the CDR3. Trimming pared 5 bases from V and 5 bases from J, leaving 9 bases between. The germline V gene has CDR1 ENHRY and CDR2 SYGVKD.

V gene TRBV4-1 combines with J gene TRBJ2-3, with TRBD2 identical over 10 bases. Trimming at V came to 0 bases and at J to 0 bases, leaving 6 bases not matched to a gene. The germline V gene encodes CDR1 MGHRA and CDR2 YSYEKL. This CDR3 has 18 residues. This CDR3 reads CASSQESGRATSTDTQYF. CDR3 DNA sequence: TGCGCCAGCAGCCAAGAAAGCGGGAGGGCCACTAGCACAGATACGCAGTATTTT.

The chain recombines TRBV15 with TRBJ2-7; no firm D call. V was clipped by 1 base and J by 3 bases, with 7 bases between them. The germline CDR1 and CDR2 sequences are LNHNV and YYDKDF (reference sequence). The CDR3 covers 13 residues. The CDR3 nucleotides are TGTGCCACCAGCAGAGTCGTGAACTACGAGCAGTACTTC. It specifies CATSRVVNYEQYF.

The J gene is TRBJ2-3, the V gene TRBV14; TRBD2 aligns across 9 bases. CDR1 and CDR2 (germline): SGHDN, FVKESK. V was pared by 1 base and J by 14 bases, with 13 bases of the junction left unmatched. This CDR3 is 15 amino acids long. The DNA of the CDR3 is TGTGCCAGCAGCCAAGCTCAGCTAGCGGGAAGTTGGATGTATTTT. It specifies CASSQAQLAGSWMYF.

V usage is TRBV5-1 and J usage is TRBJ2-2; 8 bases are a match to TRBD2. The CDR3 extends over 15 amino acids. Germline V gene lookup returns CDR1 SGHRS and CDR2 YFSETQ. V lost 5 bases, J lost 6 bases, and 9 bases stayed unmatched. In nucleotides, the CDR3 is TGCGCCAGCAGAACCGGACTAGCCGGGGCCGGGGAGCTGTTTTTT. Amino acids: CASRTGLAGAGELFF.

The CDR3 sequence: CASQGDTDTQYF. The CDR3 coding sequence is TGTGCCAGCCAGGGTGATACAGATACGCAGTATTTT. This sequence joins TRBV28 and TRBJ2-3, with D possibly matching TRBD1 (5 bases). Looked up from germline, CDR1 is MDHEN and CDR2 is SYDVKM. The V and J ends lost 8 bases and 3 bases respectively, with 9 bases between them. The CDR3 is 12 amino acids.

This clone was seen a single time. The chain employs TRBV5-1 and TRBJ2-5; 10 bases match TRBD2. The germline CDR1 and CDR2 sequences are SGHRS and YFSETQ. The CDR3 covers 17 residues. The V gene end was trimmed by 3 bases and the J gene end by 7 bases; junction bases not matched to a gene: 15. CDR3 DNA sequence: TGCGCCAGCAGCTCGATAACCCGGACTAGCGGTGTAGGGACCCAGTACTTC. This encodes CASSSITRTSGVGTQYF.

This chain links TRBV5-4 with TRBJ2-5; 11 bases map to TRBD2. The CDR3 length is 16 residues. J gave up 5 bases and V 1 base, and 7 bases lay outside the gene matches. Germline CDR1 and CDR2: SGHNT and YYREEE (reference sequence). CDR3 nucleotides: TGTGCCAGCAGCTTGTTACTAGCGGGAGTCGGGGAGACCCAGTACTTC. Its protein is CASSLLLAGVGETQYF.

This chain joins TRBV5-4 and TRBJ2-7; 7 bases agree with TRBD2. The CDR3 length is 14 residues. The V gene end was trimmed by 1 base and the J gene end by 3 bases; junction bases not matched to a gene: 4. Germline V gene sequence: CDR1 SGHNT, CDR2 YYREEE (reference sequence). CDR3 sequence reads: CASSLIGGSYEQYF. DNA of the CDR3: TGTGCCAGCAGCTTGATTGGCGGGAGCTACGAGCAGTACTTC.

The CDR3 is CASSLQNRDSTDTQYF. CDR3 nucleotide sequence: TGTGCCAGCAGCTTACAAAACCGGGACAGCACAGATACGCAGTATTTT. This chain joins TRBV5-4 and TRBJ2-3; D possibly uses TRBD1 or TRBD2 (5 bases each). Germline CDR1 is SGHNT and CDR2 is YYREEE (reference sequence). The length of the CDR3 is 16 residues. V dropped 2 bases and J dropped 0 bases, with 13 bases sitting between them.

This clone was detected once. The chain carries TRBV11-3 and TRBJ2-5, with D perhaps assigned TRBD1 or TRBD2 (5 bases each). CDR1 SGHNT and CDR2 YENEEA come from the germline V gene. This CDR3 contains 13 residues. Trimming removed 6 bases at V and 5 bases at J, with 13 bases between. The CDR3 DNA reads as TGTGCCAGCAGTAGAGGGGACGGGGAGACCCAGTACTTC. Its translation: CASSRGDGETQYF.

The V gene is TRBV6-5, the J gene TRBJ2-5, with 7 bases aligning to TRBD1. The germline V gene has CDR1 MNHEY and CDR2 SVGAGI. CDR3 length: 14 amino acids. V trimming: 6 bases; J trimming: 4 bases; junction bases outside the gene matches: 8. CDR3 in amino acids: CASSRQGGRETQYF. For the CDR3, the DNA is TGTGCCAGCAGCAGACAGGGTGGTAGAGAGACCCAGTACTTC.

This clone was counted a single time. V usage is TRBV7-8 and J usage is TRBJ2-7; D is perhaps TRBD1 (7 bases). The V gene's germline CDR1 is SGHVS and CDR2 FQNEAQ. V shed 5 bases and J shed 2 bases, with 28 bases lying between them. The length of the CDR3 is 19 residues. CDR3 residues: CASSVGRRGLHTTTYEQYF. In DNA form, the CDR3 reads TGTGCCAGCAGCGTGGGCCGGAGGGGGCTCCACACGACCACCTACGAGCAGTACTTC.

Turning to this clone: The same CDR3 arises from other DNA sequences in this sample as well. The genes are TRBV5-1 and TRBJ2-3; 9 bases fit TRBD2. V trimming: 5 bases; J trimming: 3 bases; junction bases outside the gene matches: 4. Looked up from germline, CDR1 is SGHRS and CDR2 is YFSETQ. This CDR3 is 14 amino acids long. CDR3 in amino acids: CASSSTSGTDTQYF. CDR3 bases: TGCGCCAGCAGTTCTACTAGCGGGACAGATACGCAGTATTTT. Based on the CDR3 plus reference TRBV5-1 and TRBJ2-3, the full variable domain is KAGVTQTPRYLIKTRGQQVTLSCSPISGHRSVSWYQQTPGQGLQFLFEYFSETQRNKGNFPGRFSGRQFSNSRSEMNVSTLELGDSALYLCASSSTSGTDTQYFGPGTRLTVL.

The gene calls are TRBV10-2 and TRBJ1-2, with no clear D. Trimming left V 6 bases short and J 4 bases short, with 9 bases between. Germline CDR1 is WSHSY and CDR2 is SAAADI. The CDR3 has 12 amino acids. The CDR3 coding sequence is TGCGCCAGCAGGGACGGCGGCTATGGCTACACCTTC. As protein: CASRDGGYGYTF.

The chain has TRBV2 and TRBJ2-1; D tentatively fits TRBD1 or TRBD2 (7 bases each). The CDR3 is 15 residues long. With 6 bases removed from V and 2 bases from J, the gap between germline ends came to 14 bases. Germline V lookup: CDR1 SNHLY, CDR2 FYNNEI. CDR3 loop: CASRGGGTPYNEQFF. The CDR3 DNA follows: TGTGCCAGCAGGGGAGGGGGCACGCCCTACAATGAGCAGTTCTTC.

With regard to this clone: Other DNA sequences in this sample translate to the same CDR3. The rearrangement joins TRBV9 to TRBJ1-1; D gene unclear. Germline-derived CDR1 and CDR2 are SGDLS and YYNGEE. The CDR3 is 13 amino acids. V was clipped by 2 bases and J by 1 base, with 6 bases between them. DNA for the CDR3: TGTGCCAGCAGCGTCGAAGGGAACACTGAAGCTTTCTTT. This encodes CASSVEGNTEAFF. The whole variable domain, remainder taken from reference TRBV9 and TRBJ1-1, is DSGVTQTPKHLITATGQRVTLRCSPRSGDLSVYWYQQSLDQGLQFLIQYYNGEERAKGNILERFSAQQFPDLHSELNLSSLELGDSALYFCASSVEGNTEAFFGQGTRLTVV.

The chain uses TRBV23-1 and TRBJ1-4; D is perhaps TRBD1 (5 bases). TRBV23-1 is designated an ORF whose function remains uncertain. This CDR3 has 14 residues. V was clipped by 4 bases and J by 0 bases, with 6 bases between them. CDR3 sequence (DNA): TGCGCCAGCAGTCCGGGGGCAACTAATGAAAAACTGTTTTTT. Translating it yields CASSPGATNEKLFF.

The chain couples TRBV6-6 to TRBJ2-2, with D possibly TRBD1 on 5 matching bases. The CDR3 sequence is 15 residues long. V gave up 2 bases and J gave up 4 bases, with 11 bases separating them. Germline CDR1 is MNHNY and CDR2 is SVGAGI (reference sequence). The CDR3 loop reads CASSYPQGGTGELFF. For the CDR3, the DNA is TGTGCCAGCAGTTACCCCCAGGGTGGCACCGGGGAGCTGTTTTTT.

The rearrangement links TRBV6-6 to TRBJ2-7, with D maybe TRBD2 (5 bases). Between the trimmed V and J ends, which lost 8 bases and 3 bases, there was a span of 11 bases. The CDR3 extends over 12 amino acids. Germline V lookup: CDR1 MNHNY, CDR2 SVGAGI (reference sequence). The CDR3 DNA follows: TGTGCCAGCGCCTGGACTGGCTACGAGCAGTACTTC. It encodes CASAWTGYEQYF.

This clone was found once. The CDR3 DNA reads TGTGCCTTGCCCTCGGGGACGAACACCGGGGAGCTGTTTTTT. It yields the protein CALPSGTNTGELFF. The rearrangement joins TRBV30 to TRBJ2-2, with D perhaps TRBD2 (5 bases). The germline V gene encodes CDR1 GTSNPN and CDR2 SVGIG (reference sequence). There are 14 residues in the CDR3. The V and J ends lost 7 bases and 0 bases respectively, with 12 bases between them.

The chain is built from TRBV5-1 and TRBJ2-1; unclear D gene. CDR3 length: 16 amino acids. The V end lost 0 bases, the J end lost 0 bases, and 10 bases lay between the germline ends. Germline V gene lookup returns CDR1 SGHRS and CDR2 YFSETQ. CDR3 sequence (DNA): TGCGCCAGCAGCTTGGAGGGAATGAGCTCCTACAATGAGCAGTTCTTC. Translation gives CASSLEGMSSYNEQFF. Filled out from reference TRBV5-1 and TRBJ2-1, the complete variable domain reads KAGVTQTPRYLIKTRGQQVTLSCSPISGHRSVSWYQQTPGQGLQFLFEYFSETQRNKGNFPGRFSGRQFSNSRSEMNVSTLELGDSALYLCASSLEGMSSYNEQFFGPGTRLTVL.

The CDR3 region has the DNA TGTGCCAGCAGTGAACTGGACAGGGGACGACCCAATGAGCAGTTCTTC. Amino acid sequence: CASSELDRGRPNEQFF. The V gene is TRBV25-1, the J gene TRBJ2-1; TRBD1 agrees at 9 bases. The CDR3 runs to 16 residues. V trimming: 2 bases; J trimming: 6 bases; junction bases outside the gene matches: 8. Germline V lookup: CDR1 MGHDK, CDR2 SYGVNS.